Below, 19 T cell receptor beta chains from the same sample are listed, as sequenced in a study of glioma-infiltrating T cells after dendritic cell vaccination. This table comes from immunoSEQ multiplex PCR, and its TCRdb copy is limited to in-frame clones, with some not included. In the table there are some 70,000 clones, 82% of which are singletons. The sample consisted of blood, taken before dendritic cell vaccination. The receptors were gathered from a human donor with glioblastoma.

Regarding this clone: Other DNA sequences from this sample encode an identical CDR3 as well. The chain uses TRBV29-1 and TRBJ2-2; tentatively, D is TRBD1 (5 bases). Per the germline V gene, CDR1 is SQVTM and CDR2 is ANQGSEA. Between the trimmed V and J ends, which lost 3 bases and 3 bases, there was a span of 8 bases. The CDR3 runs to 13 residues. Here the CDR3 DNA reads TGCAGCGTTGATTCAGGGTACACCGGGGAGCTGTTTTTT. Translated: CSVDSGYTGELFF.

The chain combines TRBV5-1 with TRBJ2-3; 7 bases fit TRBD1. The V gene end was trimmed by 0 bases and the J gene end by 6 bases; junction bases not matched to a gene: 10. The V gene's germline CDR1 is SGHRS and CDR2 YFSETQ. There are 16 residues in the CDR3. CDR3 sequence: CASSLEGGPRPDTQYF. DNA of the CDR3: TGCGCCAGCAGCTTGGAAGGGGGCCCCAGACCTGATACGCAGTATTTT.

This clone came up a few times. The V gene is TRBV18, the J gene TRBJ1-4, with a tentative D call TRBD1 (5 bases). With 6 bases removed from V and 7 bases from J, the gap between germline ends came to 21 bases. Germline CDR1 reads KGHSH; CDR2 reads LQKENI. The CDR3 totals 16 residues. CDR3 region: CASSDEPTRRGEKLFF. The CDR3 DNA is TGTGCCAGCTCCGACGAACCGACCAGGAGGGGTGAAAAACTGTTTTTT. The whole variable domain, remainder taken from reference TRBV18 and TRBJ1-4, is NAGVMQNPRHLVRRRGQEARLRCSPMKGHSHVYWYRQLPEEGLKFMVYLQKENIIDESGMPKERFSAEFPKEGPSILRIQQVVRGDSAAYFCASSDEPTRRGEKLFFGSGTQLSVL.

The chain couples TRBV11-2 to TRBJ1-2; 8 bases map to TRBD1. V was pared by 4 bases and J by 4 bases, with 17 bases of the junction left unmatched. CDR1 and CDR2 (germline): SGHAT, FQNNGV. This CDR3 has 18 residues. The CDR3 loop is CASSSLRDRSLKGYGYTF. The CDR3 DNA sequence: TGTGCCAGCAGCTCACTTCGGGACAGGTCCCTTAAGGGCTATGGCTACACCTTC.

The chain recombines TRBV5-1 with TRBJ1-5, with D tentatively TRBD1 (5 bases). The CDR3 contains 13 residues. The V and J ends lost 0 bases and 5 bases respectively, with 6 bases between them. CDR1 and CDR2 (germline): SGHRS, YFSETQ. CDR3 sequence (DNA): TGCGCCAGCAGCTTGGGGGGCTATCAGCCCCAGCATTTT. Protein product: CASSLGGYQPQHF.

The genes are TRBV27 and TRBJ1-5; 7 bases align to TRBD1. CDR3 length: 16 residues. After removal of 2 bases from V and 3 bases from J, the junction contained 7 bases not matched to a gene. Germline V gives CDR1 MNHEY, CDR2 SMNVEV (reference sequence). The CDR3 reads CASSLTGQPINQPQHF. The CDR3 coding sequence is TGTGCCAGCAGTTTAACGGGACAGCCTATCAATCAGCCCCAGCATTTT.

This clone appeared once. This rearrangement joins TRBV19 to TRBJ2-3; possibly TRBD2 for D (5 bases). The CDR3 sequence is 15 residues long. With 1 base removed from V and 2 bases from J, the gap between germline ends came to 10 bases. Looked up from germline, CDR1 is LNHDA and CDR2 is SQIVND (reference sequence). The CDR3 spells CASSIGGPPTDTQYF. As DNA, the CDR3 is TGTGCCAGTAGTATAGGAGGGCCACCCACAGATACGCAGTATTTT.

The genes are TRBV4-2 and TRBJ2-4; D is possibly TRBD1 (6 bases). The CDR3 sequence is 16 residues long. V was pared by 0 bases and J by 5 bases, with 14 bases between. Germline V gene lookup returns CDR1 LGHNA and CDR2 YNFKEQ. CDR3 sequence: CASSQDTQGYENIQYF. The DNA for the CDR3 is TGTGCCAGCAGCCAAGATACCCAGGGGTACGAAAACATTCAGTACTTC.

The genes are TRBV5-1 and TRBJ2-3; D perhaps matches TRBD2 (5 bases). The CDR3 totals 15 residues. CDR1 SGHRS and CDR2 YFSETQ come from the germline V gene. V was cut by 7 bases and J by 0 bases, with 15 bases left in between. Here the CDR3 DNA reads TGCGCCAGCTCAAGGGAGCCCCTTAGCACAGATACGCAGTATTTT. Residues: CASSREPLSTDTQYF.

This chain uses TRBV28 with TRBJ2-2; 7 bases align to TRBD2. Germline lookup yields CDR1 MDHEN and CDR2 SYDVKM. V dropped 3 bases and J dropped 1; count of bases not matched to a gene: 2. The CDR3 covers 15 residues. The CDR3 sequence is CASSFREGNTGELFF. The CDR3 DNA follows: TGTGCCAGCAGTTTCAGGGAGGGGAACACCGGGGAGCTGTTTTTT.

This rearrangement joins TRBV28 to TRBJ1-5, with 7 bases lining up with TRBD1. Germline V gives CDR1 MDHEN, CDR2 SYDVKM. The J segment lost 1 base and the V segment lost 6 bases, leaving 9 bases of the junction unmatched. The CDR3 covers 16 residues. Here the CDR3 DNA reads TGTGCCAGCAGATCGGACAGGCTTGGGAGCAATCAGCCCCAGCATTTT. It translates to CASRSDRLGSNQPQHF. The whole variable domain, filled in from reference TRBV28 and TRBJ1-5, reads DVKVTQSSRYLVKRTGEKVFLECVQDMDHENMFWYRQDPGLGLRLIYFSYDVKMKEKGDIPEGYSVSREKKERFSLILESASTNQTSMYLCASRSDRLGSNQPQHFGDGTRLSIL.

The genes are TRBV5-4 and TRBJ2-7; TRBD2 agrees at 9 bases. This CDR3 contains 14 residues. The junction had 6 bases not matched to a gene; V was cut back by 1 base and J by 7 bases. Germline loops: CDR1 SGHNT, CDR2 YYREEE (reference sequence). Written as DNA, the CDR3 is TGTGCCAGCAGCTTGCTAGCGGGGTCCGGTGAGCAGTACTTC. It codes for CASSLLAGSGEQYF.

The J gene is TRBJ1-1, the V gene TRBV15, with 7 bases matching TRBD1. The CDR3 length is 17 residues. Germline V gene data show CDR1 as LNHNV and CDR2 as YYDKDF (reference sequence). Germline trimming cut 4 bases from V and 2 bases from J; bases unmatched to any gene: 13. The DNA for the CDR3 is TGTGCCACCAGCACGGATTCTAGGGACAGTATAAACACTGAAGCTTTCTTT. Translated: CATSTDSRDSINTEAFF.

This clone was observed once. V is TRBV5-1 and J is TRBJ1-1; possibly TRBD1 for D (5 bases). The germline V gene encodes CDR1 SGHRS and CDR2 YFSETQ. The CDR3 sequence is 13 residues long. V lost 4 bases to trimming and J lost 4 bases, with 11 bases between them. The CDR3 spells CASSQDGGTEAFF. The CDR3, as DNA: TGCGCCAGCAGCCAGGACGGGGGCACTGAAGCTTTCTTT.

The gene calls are TRBV29-1 and TRBJ1-5; 8 positions agree with TRBD1. The CDR3 length is 13 residues. V shed 6 bases and J 6 bases; nucleotides not matched to a gene: 7. Germline assignment: CDR1 SQVTM and CDR2 ANQGSEA. CDR3 nucleotides: TGCAGCGTGGCGGGACAGGCTGCTCAGCCCCAGCATTTT. Encoded protein: CSVAGQAAQPQHF. Variable domain in full (rest from reference TRBV29-1 and TRBJ1-5): SAVISQKPSRDICQRGTSLTIQCQVDSQVTMMFWYRQQPGQSLTLIATANQGSEATYESGFVIDKFPISRPNLTFSTLTVSNMSPEDSSIYLCSVAGQAAQPQHFGDGTRLSIL.

The chain employs TRBV25-1 and TRBJ1-1, with D unclear. Germline V gene data show CDR1 as MGHDK and CDR2 as SYGVNS. Trimming removed 10 bases at V and 3 bases at J, with 21 bases between. This CDR3 spans 15 amino acids. The CDR3 sequence is CANLRFESEDTEAFF. The CDR3 nucleotides are TGTGCCAACCTAAGATTCGAGTCGGAGGACACTGAAGCTTTCTTT.

The chain employs TRBV20-1 and TRBJ1-3; D possibly corresponds to TRBD1 (6 bases). The germline V and J ends were trimmed by 6 bases and 12 bases, with 12 bases remaining between them. Germline V gene lookup returns CDR1 DFQATT and CDR2 SNEGSKA (reference sequence). The CDR3 totals 10 residues. The CDR3 protein is CSAGTGHIYF. The CDR3 DNA reads TGCAGTGCGGGGACGGGACACATATATTTT.

V usage is TRBV11-2 and J usage is TRBJ2-7, with TRBD2 identical over 7 bases. V lost 3 bases and J lost 6; bases outside the gene matches: 8. This CDR3 region has 14 residues. Per the germline V gene, CDR1 is SGHAT and CDR2 is FQNNGV. CDR3 loop: CASSFPAGPSEQYF. CDR3 bases: TGTGCCAGCAGCTTTCCAGCGGGGCCCAGCGAGCAGTACTTC. The whole variable domain, filled in from reference TRBV11-2 and TRBJ2-7, reads EAGVAQSPRYKIIEKRQSVAFWCNPISGHATLYWYQQILGQGPKLLIQFQNNGVVDDSQLPKDRFSAERLKGVDSTLKIQPAKLEDSAVYLCASSFPAGPSEQYFGPGTRLTVT.

The chain couples TRBV6-5 to TRBJ1-1, with TRBD1 matching over 7 bases. Germline-derived CDR1 and CDR2 are MNHEY and SVGAGI. CDR3 length: 15 amino acids. Trimming removed 4 bases from V and 7 bases from J; junction bases left unmatched: 12. CDR3 loop: CASSFTQDRAGEAFF. The DNA for the CDR3 is TGTGCCAGCAGTTTCACTCAAGACAGGGCGGGTGAAGCTTTCTTT.